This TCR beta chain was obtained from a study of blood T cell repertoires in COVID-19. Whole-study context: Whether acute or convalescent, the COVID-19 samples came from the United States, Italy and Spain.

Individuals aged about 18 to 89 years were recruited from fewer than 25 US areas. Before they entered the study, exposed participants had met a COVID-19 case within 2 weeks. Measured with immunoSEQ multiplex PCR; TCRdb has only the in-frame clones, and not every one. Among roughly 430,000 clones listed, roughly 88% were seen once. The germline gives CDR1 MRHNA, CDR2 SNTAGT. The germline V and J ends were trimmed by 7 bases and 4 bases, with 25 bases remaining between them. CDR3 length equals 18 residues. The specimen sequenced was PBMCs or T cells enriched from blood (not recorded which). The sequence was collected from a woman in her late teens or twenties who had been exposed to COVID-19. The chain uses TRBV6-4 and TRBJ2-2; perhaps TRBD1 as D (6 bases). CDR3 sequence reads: CASIHTKTPGHLTGELFF. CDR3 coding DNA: TGTGCCAGCATCCATACAAAAACACCGGGACATCTCACCGGGGAGCTGTTTTTT.